The subject of this entry is one T cell receptor beta chain. Losses at the gene ends were 2 bases for V and 9 bases for J; bases not matched to a gene: 13. The CDR3 extends over 16 amino acids. CDR1 and CDR2 from the germline V gene are MNHEY and SMNVEV (reference sequence). This record belongs to a study of blood T cell repertoires in COVID-19. Study context: The origin of the acute and convalescent COVID-19 samples was the United States, Italy and Spain. T cells, B-cell-depleted T cells, or PBMCs provided the cDNA or gDNA that served as material.

Per the original methods: Amplification with reference gene primers provided the estimates of nucleated cell counts. Sequencing used immunoSEQ multiplex PCR; TCRdb keeps in-frame clones, though not all of them. The D gene and trimming were derived from the DNA, and the V and J assignments and clone size from that table. The repertoire includes about 170,000 clones, roughly 88% of them detected once, and 1.2% sits in the top ten. Input material: peripheral blood. This receptor was identified in a man in his fifties or sixties who had recovered from COVID-19. The chain carries TRBV27 and TRBJ1-5; 7 nucleotides match TRBD1. The CDR3 here is CASSLGSGGLLLPQHF. For the CDR3, the DNA is TGTGCCAGCAGTTTAGGGTCAGGGGGGTTGTTGTTGCCCCAGCATTTT.